Listed below are T cell receptor beta chains from one sample, sequenced in a study of T cells after yellow fever vaccination. Via MiXCR, TCRdb re-called the 5' RACE reads, giving one row per CDR3 protein. The data hold 200,000 to 250,000 distinct CDR3 sequences, with 3% to 3.5% observed a single time. The material was CD4+ T cells sorted from PBMCs, obtained 10 days after the yellow fever booster vaccination. The source of these receptors is a man between 18 and 29 years old who received the YFV17D yellow fever vaccine. The CDR3 runs from the conserved cysteine through the conserved F or W. A D gene is named only where the DNA matches it firmly. Size values are once, few and many counts, or a class for expanded clones, and some rows have none.

j_gene: TRBJ2-1; d_gene: NA; v_gene: TRBV6-2/TRBV6-3; abundance: many; CDR3nt: TGTGCCAGCAGTTACTCTGCGGGCCCCCTGGTCAATGAGCAGTTCTTC; CDR3aa: CASSYSAGPLVNEQFF
j_gene: TRBJ1-1; d_gene: NA; v_gene: TRBV4-1; abundance: many; CDR3nt: TGCGCCAGCAGCCAGCCAGGGCAAGTGAACACTGAAGCTTTCTTT; CDR3aa: CASSQPGQVNTEAFF
j_gene: TRBJ2-1; d_gene: TRBD2; v_gene: TRBV6-5; abundance: NA; CDR3nt: TGTGCCAGCAGCCAGCGGGTAGGGGAGGGAAGCGACTCCTACAATGAGCAGTTCTTC; CDR3aa: CASSQRVGEGSDSYNEQFF
j_gene: TRBJ1-5; d_gene: TRBD1; v_gene: TRBV12-3/TRBV12-4; abundance: NA; CDR3nt: TGTGCCAGCGGACAGGGCAGGGATCAGCCCCAGCATTTT; CDR3aa: CASGQGRDQPQHF
j_gene: TRBJ2-2; d_gene: NA; v_gene: TRBV5-1; abundance: few; CDR3nt: TGCGCCAGCAGCTTGGTGCCTGGGGGAGAGACCGGGGAGCTGTTTTTT; CDR3aa: CASSLVPGGETGELFF
j_gene: TRBJ2-5; d_gene: NA; v_gene: TRBV11-3; abundance: NA; CDR3nt: TGTGCCAGCAGCATCGGACAGCAAGAGACCCAGTACTTC; CDR3aa: CASSIGQQETQYF
j_gene: TRBJ1-3; d_gene: NA; v_gene: TRBV12-3/TRBV12-4; abundance: many; CDR3nt: TGTGCCAGCAGCCTTAGGGGAGGCACCATATATTTT; CDR3aa: CASSLRGGTIYF
j_gene: TRBJ2-5; d_gene: NA; v_gene: TRBV2; abundance: many; CDR3nt: TGTGCCAGCCTTCTTTCGTACCAAGAGACCCAGTACTTC; CDR3aa: CASLLSYQETQYF
j_gene: TRBJ2-3; d_gene: TRBD1; v_gene: TRBV14; abundance: many; CDR3nt: TGTGCCAGCAGCCAGTGGGACAGGGGTACGCAGTATTTT; CDR3aa: CASSQWDRGTQYF
j_gene: TRBJ1-6; d_gene: NA; v_gene: TRBV19; abundance: few; CDR3nt: TGTGCCAGTAGTCCGTGGGGAGGGATGAGTTCACCCCTCCACTTT; CDR3aa: CASSPWGGMSSPLHF
j_gene: TRBJ2-2; d_gene: NA; v_gene: TRBV2; abundance: many; CDR3nt: TGTGCCAGCTCCCCTCAAGTAGCGACTTATACCGGGGAGCTGTTTTTT; CDR3aa: CASSPQVATYTGELFF
j_gene: TRBJ1-5; d_gene: NA; v_gene: TRBV12-3/TRBV12-4; abundance: NA; CDR3nt: TGTGCCAGCAGTTCCCGCAGAAACAATCAGCCCCAGCATTTT; CDR3aa: CASSSRRNNQPQHF
j_gene: TRBJ1-5; d_gene: NA; v_gene: TRBV20-1; abundance: NA; CDR3nt: TGCAGTGCTAGAGATTGGCAGGCGGATAGCAATCAGCCCCAGCATTTT; CDR3aa: CSARDWQADSNQPQHF
j_gene: TRBJ2-1; d_gene: NA; v_gene: TRBV4-2; abundance: few; CDR3nt: TGTGCCAGCAGCCAACACTCGCGGGACTTCTACAATGAGCAGTTCTTC; CDR3aa: CASSQHSRDFYNEQFF
j_gene: TRBJ1-5; d_gene: NA; v_gene: TRBV12-3/TRBV12-4; abundance: NA; CDR3nt: TGTGCCAGCAGGGCCGGAGATGAATTTGGTCAGCCCCAGCATTTT; CDR3aa: CASRAGDEFGQPQHF
j_gene: TRBJ1-4; d_gene: NA; v_gene: TRBV12-3/TRBV12-4; abundance: few; CDR3nt: TGTGCCAGCTCCAGGGCTGCGGCCGAAAAACTGTTTTTT; CDR3aa: CASSRAAAEKLFF
j_gene: TRBJ2-7; d_gene: NA; v_gene: TRBV5-1; abundance: many; CDR3nt: TGCGCCAGCAGCAAAGACTACGAGCAGTACTTC; CDR3aa: CASSKDYEQYF
j_gene: TRBJ2-7; d_gene: NA; v_gene: TRBV5-1; abundance: many; CDR3nt: TGCGCCAGCAGCTCTCCACCGGGCCGGGAGCAGTACTTC; CDR3aa: CASSSPPGREQYF
j_gene: TRBJ2-5; d_gene: NA; v_gene: TRBV9; abundance: NA; CDR3nt: TGTGCCAGCAGCGTAGCTATACTAGCTGAGACCCAGTACTTC; CDR3aa: CASSVAILAETQYF
j_gene: TRBJ1-2; d_gene: TRBD1; v_gene: TRBV19; abundance: NA; CDR3nt: TGTGCCAGTAGTATAAGGGGACAGGGGAAGAACTATGGCTACACCTTC; CDR3aa: CASSIRGQGKNYGYTF
j_gene: TRBJ1-5; d_gene: NA; v_gene: TRBV18; abundance: many; CDR3nt: TGTGCCAGCTCACCGAATTTGGGGTTGGATCAGCCCCAGCATTTT; CDR3aa: CASSPNLGLDQPQHF
j_gene: TRBJ1-1; d_gene: NA; v_gene: TRBV4-3; abundance: few; CDR3nt: TGCGCCAGCACCCCAGCGGTCATGAACACTGAAGCTTTCTTT; CDR3aa: CASTPAVMNTEAFF
j_gene: TRBJ2-7; d_gene: TRBD1; v_gene: TRBV7-2; abundance: many; CDR3nt: TGTGCCAGCAGCCTCTCCTTAGGGACAGGGGGGCATGCCGAGCAGTACTTC; CDR3aa: CASSLSLGTGGHAEQYF
j_gene: TRBJ1-6; d_gene: TRBD1; v_gene: TRBV11-2; abundance: NA; CDR3nt: TGTGCCAGCAGCCCTAAAGGGGGACAGGGCAATTCACCCCTCCACTTT; CDR3aa: CASSPKGGQGNSPLHF
j_gene: TRBJ2-7; d_gene: NA; v_gene: TRBV29-1; abundance: few; CDR3nt: TGCAGCGCCGGAGGGGGCCTGAACGAGCAGTACTTC; CDR3aa: CSAGGGLNEQYF
j_gene: TRBJ1-2; d_gene: NA; v_gene: TRBV5-6; abundance: few; CDR3nt: TGTGCCAGCAGCCCGGATATGTCACTTTGGTATGGCTACACCTTC; CDR3aa: CASSPDMSLWYGYTF
j_gene: TRBJ2-3; d_gene: TRBD2; v_gene: TRBV29-1; abundance: many; CDR3nt: TGCAGTACTGGGGGTCTAGCGGGGGTGACGCAGTATTTT; CDR3aa: CSTGGLAGVTQYF
j_gene: TRBJ2-3; d_gene: NA; v_gene: TRBV5-1; abundance: many; CDR3nt: TGCGCCAGCAGCTGGGCTAGCACAGATACGCAGTATTTT; CDR3aa: CASSWASTDTQYF
j_gene: TRBJ2-2; d_gene: TRBD2; v_gene: TRBV2; abundance: medium-sized; CDR3nt: TGTGCCAGCAGTCGCACTAGCGGAGCGAACACCGGGGAGCTGTTTTTT; CDR3aa: CASSRTSGANTGELFF
j_gene: TRBJ2-5; d_gene: TRBD2; v_gene: TRBV20-1; abundance: many; CDR3nt: TGCAGTGCTAGGCCGGGGGGGATGGAGACCCAGTACTTC; CDR3aa: CSARPGGMETQYF
j_gene: TRBJ2-2; d_gene: NA; v_gene: TRBV7-3; abundance: many; CDR3nt: TGTGCCAGCAGCACGGCGAACACCGGGGAGCTGTTTTTT; CDR3aa: CASSTANTGELFF
j_gene: TRBJ1-1; d_gene: TRBD1; v_gene: TRBV20-1; abundance: many; CDR3nt: TGCAGTGCTGTACAGGGGGCCGGGGGCACTGAAGCTTTCTTT; CDR3aa: CSAVQGAGGTEAFF
j_gene: TRBJ2-7; d_gene: TRBD1; v_gene: TRBV5-1; abundance: many; CDR3nt: TGCGCCAGCAGCTTGGGAGGACAGGGTCCCTACGAGCAGTACTTC; CDR3aa: CASSLGGQGPYEQYF
j_gene: TRBJ2-7; d_gene: NA; v_gene: TRBV29-1; abundance: NA; CDR3nt: TGCAGCGTTGTGAGATCAGGGTCCTACGAGCAGTACTTC; CDR3aa: CSVVRSGSYEQYF
j_gene: TRBJ2-1; d_gene: TRBD1; v_gene: TRBV6-1; abundance: few; CDR3nt: TGTGCCAGCAGTGAATTACAGGGGTCCTACAATGAGCAGTTCTTC; CDR3aa: CASSELQGSYNEQFF
j_gene: TRBJ1-2; d_gene: NA; v_gene: TRBV12-3/TRBV12-4; abundance: NA; CDR3nt: TGTGCCAGCAGCCGCGATGGAGGCCTCTATGGCTACACCTTC; CDR3aa: CASSRDGGLYGYTF
j_gene: TRBJ2-2; d_gene: NA; v_gene: TRBV4-2; abundance: many; CDR3nt: TGTGCCAGCAGCCAAGACCCCCAGACGAACACCGGGGAGCTGTTTTTT; CDR3aa: CASSQDPQTNTGELFF
j_gene: TRBJ2-7; d_gene: TRBD1; v_gene: TRBV5-1; abundance: many; CDR3nt: TGCGCCAGCACCTTCGGGGACAGGTCCTACGAGCAGTACTTC; CDR3aa: CASTFGDRSYEQYF
j_gene: TRBJ1-1; d_gene: TRBD1; v_gene: TRBV6-2/TRBV6-3; abundance: few; CDR3nt: TGTGCCAGCAGTTACGGACAGGGGACCGCCGAAGCTTTCTTT; CDR3aa: CASSYGQGTAEAFF
j_gene: TRBJ1-2; d_gene: NA; v_gene: TRBV4-3; abundance: many; CDR3nt: TGCGCCAGCAGCCAAGCCTCTGGACAGACTAACTATGGCTACACCTTC; CDR3aa: CASSQASGQTNYGYTF
j_gene: TRBJ1-2; d_gene: NA; v_gene: TRBV7-2; abundance: NA; CDR3nt: TGTGCCAGCAGCCAGACGAACCGGCCTGACTATGGCTACACCTTC; CDR3aa: CASSQTNRPDYGYTF
j_gene: TRBJ2-5; d_gene: TRBD2; v_gene: TRBV11-2; abundance: many; CDR3nt: TGTGCCAGCAGCTTCGCGGGGGGGGCCACCGGGACCCAGTACTTC; CDR3aa: CASSFAGGATGTQYF